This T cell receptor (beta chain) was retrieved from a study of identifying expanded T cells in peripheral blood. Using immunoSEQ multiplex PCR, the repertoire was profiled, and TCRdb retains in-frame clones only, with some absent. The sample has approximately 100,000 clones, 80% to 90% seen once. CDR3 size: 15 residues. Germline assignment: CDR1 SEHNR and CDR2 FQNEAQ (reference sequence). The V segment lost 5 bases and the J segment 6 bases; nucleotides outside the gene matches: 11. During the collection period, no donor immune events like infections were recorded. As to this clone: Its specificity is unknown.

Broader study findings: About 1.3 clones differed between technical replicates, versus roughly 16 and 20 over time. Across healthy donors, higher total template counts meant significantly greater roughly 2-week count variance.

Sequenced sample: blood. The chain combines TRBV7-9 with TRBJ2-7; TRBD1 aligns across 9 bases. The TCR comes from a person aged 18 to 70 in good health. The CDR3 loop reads CASSPGQGLMVEQYF. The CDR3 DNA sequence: TGTGCCAGCAGCCCGGGACAGGGTCTAATGGTCGAGCAGTACTTC.